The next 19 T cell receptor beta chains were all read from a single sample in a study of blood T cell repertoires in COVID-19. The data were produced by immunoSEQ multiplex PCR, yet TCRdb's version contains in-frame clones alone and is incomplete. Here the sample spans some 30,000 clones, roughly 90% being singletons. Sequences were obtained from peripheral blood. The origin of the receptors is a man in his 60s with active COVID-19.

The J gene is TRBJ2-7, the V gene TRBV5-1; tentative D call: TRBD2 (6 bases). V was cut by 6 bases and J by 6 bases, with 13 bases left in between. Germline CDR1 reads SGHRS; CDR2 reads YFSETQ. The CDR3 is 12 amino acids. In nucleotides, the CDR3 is TGCGCCAGCACAGACCCGCGGGGCGAGCAGTACTTC. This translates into CASTDPRGEQYF.

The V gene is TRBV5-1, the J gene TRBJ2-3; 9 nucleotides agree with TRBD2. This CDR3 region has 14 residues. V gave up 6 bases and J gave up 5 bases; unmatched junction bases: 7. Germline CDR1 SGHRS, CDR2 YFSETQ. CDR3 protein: CASNLAGVRDTQYF. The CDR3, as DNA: TGCGCCAGCAACTTAGCGGGGGTGAGAGATACGCAGTATTTT.

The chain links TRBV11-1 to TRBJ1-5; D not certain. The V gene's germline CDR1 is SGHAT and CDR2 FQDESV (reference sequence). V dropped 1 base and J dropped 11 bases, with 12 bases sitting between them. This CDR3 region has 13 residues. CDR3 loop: CASSLGSARSQHF. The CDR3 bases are TGTGCCAGCAGCTTAGGTTCCGCGCGGTCCCAGCATTTT. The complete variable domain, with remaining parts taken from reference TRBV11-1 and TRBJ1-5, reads EAEVAQSPRYKITEKSQAVAFWCDPISGHATLYWYRQILGQGPELLVQFQDESVVDDSQLPKDRFSAERLKGVDSTLKIQPAELGDSAMYLCASSLGSARSQHFGDGTRLSIL.

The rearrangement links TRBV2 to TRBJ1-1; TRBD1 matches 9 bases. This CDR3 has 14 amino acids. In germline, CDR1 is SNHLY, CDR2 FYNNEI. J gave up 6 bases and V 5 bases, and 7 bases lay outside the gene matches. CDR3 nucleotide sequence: TGTGCCAGCAGTCACGCACAGGGGGCACCTGAAGCTTTCTTT. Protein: CASSHAQGAPEAFF.

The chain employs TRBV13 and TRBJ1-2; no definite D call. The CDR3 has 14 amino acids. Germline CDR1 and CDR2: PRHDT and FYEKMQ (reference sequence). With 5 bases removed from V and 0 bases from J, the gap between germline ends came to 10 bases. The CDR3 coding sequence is TGTGCCAGCAGCACGCGCGCCTCTAACTATGGCTACACCTTC. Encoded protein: CASSTRASNYGYTF.

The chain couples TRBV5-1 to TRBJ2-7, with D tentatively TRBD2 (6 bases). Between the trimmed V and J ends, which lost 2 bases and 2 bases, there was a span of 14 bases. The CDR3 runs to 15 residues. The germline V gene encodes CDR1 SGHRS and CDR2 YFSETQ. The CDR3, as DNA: TGCGCCAGCAGCTTATTAGGGACTGCCCCCTACGAGCAGTACTTC. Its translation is CASSLLGTAPYEQYF.

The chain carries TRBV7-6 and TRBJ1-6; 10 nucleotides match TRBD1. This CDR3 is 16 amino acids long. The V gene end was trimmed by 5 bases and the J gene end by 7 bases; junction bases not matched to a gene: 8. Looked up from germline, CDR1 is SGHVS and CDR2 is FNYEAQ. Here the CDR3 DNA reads TGTGCCAGCAGCCAGCATTGGGGACAGGGGAATTCACCCCTCCACTTT. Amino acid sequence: CASSQHWGQGNSPLHF.

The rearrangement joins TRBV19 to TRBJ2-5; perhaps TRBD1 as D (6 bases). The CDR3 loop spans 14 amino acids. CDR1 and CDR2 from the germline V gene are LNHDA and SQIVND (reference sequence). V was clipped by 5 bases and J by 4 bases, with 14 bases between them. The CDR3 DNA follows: TGTGCCAGTAGTCCACAGGGTACAGGAGAGACCCAGTACTTC. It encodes CASSPQGTGETQYF.

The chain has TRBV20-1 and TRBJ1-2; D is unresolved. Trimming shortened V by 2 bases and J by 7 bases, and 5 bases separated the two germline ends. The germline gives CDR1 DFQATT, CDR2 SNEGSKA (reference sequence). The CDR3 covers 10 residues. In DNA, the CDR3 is TGCAGTGCTAGAATCGGTGGCTACACCTTC. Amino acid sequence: CSARIGGYTF.

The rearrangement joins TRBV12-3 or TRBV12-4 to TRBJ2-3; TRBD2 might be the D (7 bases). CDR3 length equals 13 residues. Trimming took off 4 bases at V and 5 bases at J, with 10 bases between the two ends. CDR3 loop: CASSWGGRDTQYF. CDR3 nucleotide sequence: TGTGCCAGCAGTTGGGGGGGCAGAGATACGCAGTATTTT.

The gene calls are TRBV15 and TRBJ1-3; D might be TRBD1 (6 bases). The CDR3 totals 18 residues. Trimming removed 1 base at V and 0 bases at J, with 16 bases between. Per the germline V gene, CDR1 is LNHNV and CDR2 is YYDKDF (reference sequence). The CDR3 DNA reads TGTGCCACCAGCAGAGGGGAGGGGGTTTCCCCCTCTGGAAACACCATATATTTT. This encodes CATSRGEGVSPSGNTIYF.

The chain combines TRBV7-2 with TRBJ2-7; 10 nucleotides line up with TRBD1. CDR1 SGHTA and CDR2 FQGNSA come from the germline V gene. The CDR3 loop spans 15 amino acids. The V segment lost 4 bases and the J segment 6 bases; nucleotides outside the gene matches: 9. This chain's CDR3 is CASSSRDRGKSEQYF. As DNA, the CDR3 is TGTGCCAGCAGCTCCCGGGACAGGGGTAAGAGCGAGCAGTACTTC.

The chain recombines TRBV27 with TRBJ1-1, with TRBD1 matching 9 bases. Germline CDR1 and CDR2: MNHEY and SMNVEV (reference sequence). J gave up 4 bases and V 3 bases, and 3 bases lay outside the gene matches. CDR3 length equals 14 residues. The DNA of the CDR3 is TGTGCCAGCAGTTTGGGACAGGGCGGCACTGAAGCTTTCTTT. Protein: CASSLGQGGTEAFF.

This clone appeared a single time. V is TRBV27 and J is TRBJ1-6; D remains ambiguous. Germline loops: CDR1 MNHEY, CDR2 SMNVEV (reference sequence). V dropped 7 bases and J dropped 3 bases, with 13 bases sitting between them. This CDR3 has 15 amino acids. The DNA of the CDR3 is TGTGCCAGCACCACCCGGGAAAACTATAATTCACCCCTCCACTTT. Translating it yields CASTTRENYNSPLHF.

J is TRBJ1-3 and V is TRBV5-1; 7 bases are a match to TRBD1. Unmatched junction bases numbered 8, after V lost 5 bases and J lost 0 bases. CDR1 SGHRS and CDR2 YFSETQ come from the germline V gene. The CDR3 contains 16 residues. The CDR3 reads CASRLTGAFSGNTIYF. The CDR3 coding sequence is TGCGCCAGCAGACTAACAGGGGCTTTCTCTGGAAACACCATATATTTT. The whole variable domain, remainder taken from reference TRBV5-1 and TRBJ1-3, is KAGVTQTPRYLIKTRGQQVTLSCSPISGHRSVSWYQQTPGQGLQFLFEYFSETQRNKGNFPGRFSGRQFSNSRSEMNVSTLELGDSALYLCASRLTGAFSGNTIYFGEGSWLTVV.

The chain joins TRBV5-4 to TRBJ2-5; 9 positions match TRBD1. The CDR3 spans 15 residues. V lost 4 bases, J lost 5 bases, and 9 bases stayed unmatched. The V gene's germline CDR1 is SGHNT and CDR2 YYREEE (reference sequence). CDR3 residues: CASSPPGQGWETQYF. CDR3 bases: TGTGCCAGCAGCCCACCCGGACAGGGGTGGGAGACCCAGTACTTC.

CDR3 amino acids: CTDRAQNSPLHF. The CDR3 bases are TGTACCGACAGGGCGCAGAATTCACCCCTCCACTTT. The chain is built from TRBV6-5 and TRBJ1-6; TRBD1 matches 7 bases. CDR1 and CDR2 (germline): MNHEY, SVGAGI. This CDR3 has 12 residues.

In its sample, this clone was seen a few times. The CDR3 protein is CASSQTGTNTGELFF. In DNA form, the CDR3 reads TGTGCCAGCAGCCAAACAGGGACGAACACCGGGGAGCTGTTTTTT. The chain carries TRBV7-2 and TRBJ2-2; possible D gene TRBD1, 6 bases. This CDR3 is 15 amino acids long. Deletions cut 5 bases from V and 0 bases from J, with 10 bases between. From germline, CDR1 is SGHTA and CDR2 FQGNSA.

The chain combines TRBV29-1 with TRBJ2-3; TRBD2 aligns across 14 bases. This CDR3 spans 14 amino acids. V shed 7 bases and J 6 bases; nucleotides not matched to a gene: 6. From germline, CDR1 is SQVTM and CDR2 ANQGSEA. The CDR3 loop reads CSALTSGGADTQYF. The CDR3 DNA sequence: TGCAGCGCCCTGACTAGCGGGGGGGCCGATACGCAGTATTTT.